The clone carrying this T cell receptor beta chain has only a few counts. What it binds is unknown. This PCR relied on a set of 60 Vbeta primers and 13 Jbeta primers. Measured with immunoSEQ multiplex PCR; TCRdb has only the in-frame clones, and not every one. The repertoire holds roughly 110,000 clones, with about 70% as singletons. The data derive from a study of cytomegalovirus exposure and HLA in healthy donors. General study points: In a later analysis, several top co-occurrence clusters appeared linked to parvovirus B19, influenza, CMV and Epstein-Barr virus.

The V gene's germline CDR1 is MNHEY and CDR2 SMNVEV (reference sequence). The CDR3 contains 14 residues. J was trimmed by 7 bases and V by 4 bases; bases with no gene match: 7. The gene calls are TRBV27 and TRBJ1-5; TRBD1 agrees at 7 bases. The source of this sequence is a boy between 5 and 17 years old in good health and CMV-seronegative. The sample taken for sequencing was PBMCs. CDR3 protein: CASSWDSVRQPQHF. The DNA for the CDR3 is TGTGCCAGCAGTTGGGACAGCGTGAGACAGCCCCAGCATTTT.